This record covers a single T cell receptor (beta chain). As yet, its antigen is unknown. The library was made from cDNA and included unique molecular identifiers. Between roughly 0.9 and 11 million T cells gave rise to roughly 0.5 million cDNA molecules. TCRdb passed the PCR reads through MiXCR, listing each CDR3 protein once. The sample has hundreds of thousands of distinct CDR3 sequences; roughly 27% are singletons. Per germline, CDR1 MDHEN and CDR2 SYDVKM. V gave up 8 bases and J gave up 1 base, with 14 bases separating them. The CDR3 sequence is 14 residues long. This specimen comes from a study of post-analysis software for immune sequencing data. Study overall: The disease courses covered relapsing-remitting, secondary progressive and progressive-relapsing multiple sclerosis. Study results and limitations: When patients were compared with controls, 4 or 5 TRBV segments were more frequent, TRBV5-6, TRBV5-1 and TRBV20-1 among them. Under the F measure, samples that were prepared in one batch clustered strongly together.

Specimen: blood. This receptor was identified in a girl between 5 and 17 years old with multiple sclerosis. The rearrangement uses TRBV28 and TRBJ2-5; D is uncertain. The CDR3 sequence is CASAGQSIQETQYF. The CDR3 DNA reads TGTGCCAGCGCCGGCCAGAGTATCCAAGAGACCCAGTACTTC.